Presented here are 13 T cell receptor beta chains from one specimen sequenced in a study of regulatory and conventional T cells in RAG deficiency. Here immunoSEQ multiplex PCR was the method, and the copy in TCRdb shows in-frame clones only, minus some. The sample carries 2,000 to 3,000 clones, almost 85% recorded once. Blood CD4+ CD25-low CD127-high conventional T cells supplied the genomic DNA template. The sequenced sample consisted of CD4+ effector T cells sorted from blood. Receptors originate from a human donor with RAG deficiency presenting as severe combined immunodeficiency.

The V call is TRBV5-4, the J call TRBJ2-5, with D perhaps matching TRBD1 (6 bases). This CDR3 comprises 15 residues. V lost 4 bases and J 1 base, leaving 14 bases between the germline ends. Germline V CDR1 and CDR2: SGHNT, YYREEE (reference sequence). The CDR3 DNA reads as TGTGCCAGCAGCCGCCCGACAGGAACCCAAGAGACCCAGTACTTC. This sequence encodes CASSRPTGTQETQYF.

To note about this clone: Germline and junction disagree at one end, which may indicate a read error. Other DNA sequences in this sample translate to the same CDR3. The rearrangement links TRBV6-6 to TRBJ2-1, with D tentatively TRBD1 or TRBD2 (5 bases each). The V gene's germline CDR1 is MNHNY and CDR2 SVGAGI (reference sequence). The CDR3 is 12 residues long. As DNA, the CDR3 is TGCGCCAGCAGTTACGGGGACCGCGAGCAGTTCTTC. Its translation: CASSYGDREQFF.

The chain combines TRBV4-3 with TRBJ2-6; no firm D call. The CDR3 runs to 17 residues. Trimming removed 1 base from V and 2 bases from J, with 12 bases in between. Germline V lookup: CDR1 LGHNA, CDR2 YSLEER. The DNA of the CDR3 is TGCGCCAGCAGCCAAGCTCTCCTTGATGCTGGGGCCAACGTCCTGACTTTC. Translating it yields CASSQALLDAGANVLTF.

The rearrangement joins TRBV6-1 to TRBJ2-7, with D possibly matching TRBD1 (5 bases). Germline V gene data show CDR1 as MNHNS and CDR2 as SASEGT. The V and J ends lost 6 bases and 0 bases respectively, with 9 bases between them. The CDR3 is made up of 13 amino acids. CDR3 nucleotides: TGTGCCAGCAGAACAACAGGCTCCTACGAGCAGTACTTC. This codes for CASRTTGSYEQYF.

The chain uses TRBV5-1 and TRBJ2-1; 11 bases fit TRBD1. V shed 6 bases, J shed 1 base, and the junction held 12 bases outside the gene matches. CDR3 length: 18 residues. The V gene's germline CDR1 is SGHRS and CDR2 YFSETQ. CDR3 protein: CASTIGQGAFLSYNEQFF. The CDR3 nucleotides read TGCGCCAGCACGATAGGACAGGGGGCGTTTTTGTCCTACAATGAGCAGTTCTTC. The full variable domain, in which reference TRBV5-1 and TRBJ2-1 provide the parts outside the CDR3, is KAGVTQTPRYLIKTRGQQVTLSCSPISGHRSVSWYQQTPGQGLQFLFEYFSETQRNKGNFPGRFSGRQFSNSRSEMNVSTLELGDSALYLCASTIGQGAFLSYNEQFFGPGTRLTVL.

The rearrangement uses TRBV11-2 and TRBJ1-6, with D maybe TRBD1 (5 bases). V was pared by 1 base and J by 10 bases, with 5 bases between. The germline gives CDR1 SGHAT, CDR2 FQNNGV. The length of the CDR3 is 12 residues. In nucleotides, the CDR3 is TGTGCCAGCAGCTTAGGGGGCTCACCCCTCCACTTT. Its translation: CASSLGGSPLHF. The whole variable domain, remainder taken from reference TRBV11-2 and TRBJ1-6, is EAGVAQSPRYKIIEKRQSVAFWCNPISGHATLYWYQQILGQGPKLLIQFQNNGVVDDSQLPKDRFSAERLKGVDSTLKIQPAKLEDSAVYLCASSLGGSPLHFGNGTRLTVT.

With regard to this clone: Distinct nucleotide sequences in the sample also encode this CDR3. The gene calls are TRBV5-1 and TRBJ1-4; D might be TRBD1 (6 bases). V lost 4 bases and J lost 8, with 18 bases in between. Germline values: CDR1 SGHRS, CDR2 YFSETQ. There are 15 residues in the CDR3. This CDR3 is CASSPGAAGLEKLFF. Here the CDR3 DNA reads TGCGCCAGCAGCCCAGGGGCGGCAGGGTTAGAAAAACTGTTTTTT.

The chain has TRBV27 and TRBJ2-7; D remains unclear. Germline V gene data show CDR1 as MNHEY and CDR2 as SMNVEV (reference sequence). The length of the CDR3 is 11 residues. Trimming removed 5 bases from V and 3 bases from J, with 5 bases in between. The CDR3 bases are TGTGCCAGCAGTATAGGCTACGAGCAGTACTTC. Translating gives CASSIGYEQYF.

This clone was found once. The genes are TRBV7-3 and TRBJ2-1; 8 bases match TRBD1. The length of the CDR3 is 15 residues. Germline V gene lookup returns CDR1 SGHTA and CDR2 FQGTGA. The junction had 2 bases not matched to a gene; V was cut back by 4 bases and J by 0 bases. CDR3 protein: CASSSGGSSYNEQFF. In DNA form, the CDR3 reads TGTGCCAGCAGCTCAGGGGGCAGCTCCTACAATGAGCAGTTCTTC. The whole variable domain, filled in from reference TRBV7-3 and TRBJ2-1, reads GAGVSQTPSNKVTEKGKYVELRCDPISGHTALYWYRQSLGQGPEFLIYFQGTGAADDSGLPNDRFFAVRPEGSVSTLKIQRTERGDSAVYLCASSSGGSSYNEQFFGPGTRLTVL.

In its sample, this clone was seen once. The chain couples TRBV7-2 to TRBJ1-2, with TRBD1 matching over 10 bases. The CDR3 is 14 residues long. The J segment lost 7 bases and the V segment lost 3 bases, leaving 5 bases of the junction unmatched. Germline lookup yields CDR1 SGHTA and CDR2 FQGNSA. CDR3 bases: TGTGCCAGCAGCTTTGACAGGGGGCTTGGTGGCTACACCTTC. Protein product: CASSFDRGLGGYTF.

This sequence joins TRBV5-1 and TRBJ1-2; no clear D. CDR1 SGHRS and CDR2 YFSETQ come from the germline V gene. V lost 1 base and J lost 2, with 3 bases in between. CDR3 size: 12 residues. CDR3 sequence reads: CASSLTNYGYTF. CDR3 coding DNA: TGCGCCAGCAGCTTGACAAACTATGGCTACACCTTC. The variable domain in full, with the rest retrieved from reference TRBV5-1 and TRBJ1-2, is KAGVTQTPRYLIKTRGQQVTLSCSPISGHRSVSWYQQTPGQGLQFLFEYFSETQRNKGNFPGRFSGRQFSNSRSEMNVSTLELGDSALYLCASSLTNYGYTFGSGTRLTVV.

This clone is a singleton in its sample. This sequence joins TRBV6-6 and TRBJ1-3, with D possibly TRBD1 on 6 matching bases. The germline gives CDR1 MNHNY, CDR2 SVGAGI (reference sequence). The CDR3 is made up of 15 amino acids. V was pared by 4 bases and J by 4 bases, with 14 bases between. CDR3 region: CASSSPWTEGNTIYF. The CDR3, as DNA: TGTGCCAGCAGTTCCCCATGGACAGAAGGAAACACCATATATTTT.

This chain joins TRBV2 and TRBJ2-1; the D gene is possibly TRBD1 (6 bases). Trimming removed 6 bases at V and 9 bases at J, with 12 bases between. CDR1 SNHLY and CDR2 FYNNEI come from the germline V gene. The CDR3 has 12 residues. Written as DNA, the CDR3 is TGTGCCAGCAGCGGGGAAGGGGGTGAGCAGTTCTTC. Translation gives CASSGEGGEQFF.